One sample yielded the 2 T cell receptor beta chains listed below, sequenced in a study of cytomegalovirus exposure and HLA in healthy donors. Primers included in the PCR were 60 Vbeta and 13 Jbeta primers. The repertoire was sequenced with immunoSEQ multiplex PCR; TCRdb's copy has only in-frame clones and lacks some. The sample contains approximately 170,000 clones, around 80% of which appear only once. Specimen: PBMCs. The receptors derive from a human donor in good health.

The genes are TRBV2 and TRBJ2-2; D is ambiguous. This CDR3 spans 12 amino acids. Trimming pared 4 bases from V and 5 bases from J, leaving 5 bases between. Germline V lookup: CDR1 SNHLY, CDR2 FYNNEI. The CDR3 bases are TGTGCCAGCAGTGTACGGACCGGGGAGCTGTTTTTT. The encoded protein is CASSVRTGELFF.

This clone was observed a handful of times. The V and J genes are TRBV7-2 and TRBJ1-6; D not certain. From germline, CDR1 is SGHTA and CDR2 FQGNSA. The CDR3 runs 14 residues. Trimming removed 1 base at V and 8 bases at J, with 9 bases between. The CDR3 coding sequence is TGTGCCAGCAGCTTAGAGCCTCTTTATTCACCCCTCCACTTT. This codes for CASSLEPLYSPLHF.